This paragraph reports one T cell receptor (beta chain). Its antigen remains undetermined. Base qualities were left out, and no much larger clone turns up one base away. This entry belongs to a study of PD-1 blockade in classical Hodgkin lymphoma (dated by TCRdb to 2019 to 2021). Regarding the research as a whole: The study used TCR beta sequencing and CyTOF to define a peripheral blood immune signature of response to PD-1 blockade in classical Hodgkin lymphoma.

Findings and caveats that apply to the study as a whole: Baseline TCR diversity was reported to be lower in newly diagnosed patients than in healthy donors, and even lower in relapsed/refractory patients. The study was restricted to a single clinical trial cohort, and the causes of repertoire differences, possibly disease activity or prior therapy, were left undefined.

The Qiagen DNeasy kit was used to extract genomic DNA both from unsorted PBMCs and from the negatively selected CD4+ and CD8+ fractions. Using primers that anneal to V and J segments, immunoSEQ multiplex PCR amplified the TCR beta CDR3 regions. A synthetic immune receptor repertoire was used to minimize amplification bias, and remaining bias was computationally removed after sequencing. Processing in the source paper ran as follows. Repertoire diversity was quantified as the Shannon entropy index using custom Python scripts. The unsorted, CD4+ and CD8+ repertoires were each analyzed separately, with the exception of combined analyses, where CD4+ and CD8+ sequences were merged in silico. Not all clones reach the TCRdb copy of this immuneACCESS table, which keeps in-frame sequences only. Checked studies attribute under half of the gap to unresolved V genes and leave the rest unexplained. V and J calls and clone size are as listed in that table; D and trimming were resolved from the DNA. The sample records about 25,000 clones, 94% of which are singletons. 3.5% to 5% of the sample is taken by the ten largest.

In the germline V gene, CDR1 corresponds to SGHDN and CDR2 to FVKESK. The CDR3 covers 13 residues, taking in both the cysteine and the phenylalanine. Only CDR3 DNA remains: 39 bases, in frame from the first base. The junction carries 13 bases between V and J, which are trimmed by 4 bases and 6 bases respectively. Taken with the paper, the label for time point translates to: newly diagnosed, previously untreated cHL patient sample. As a comparison group for the relapsed/refractory trial patients, PBMCs from patients with newly diagnosed, previously untreated classical Hodgkin lymphoma were sequenced. After peripheral blood was drawn into 8 mL Vacutainer Cell Preparation Tubes, PBMCs were isolated by centrifugation and then cryopreserved.

Source material: peripheral blood mononuclear cells (PBMCs). The V and J segments used are TRBV14 and TRBJ2-7; TRBD2 is a possible D gene, resting on 6 matching bases. The receptor was isolated from a human donor with classical Hodgkin lymphoma. The CDR3 has the sequence CASSPKMGGEQYF. The sequenced DNA is TGTGCCAGCAGCCCAAAAATGGGGGGCGAGCAGTACTTC.